The 8 T cell receptor beta chains in this list originate from one sample, sequenced in a study of neurological immune-mediated disorders. TCRdb reanalysed the 5' RACE reads using MiXCR and keeps one entry per CDR3 protein. The sample shows some 43,000 distinct CDR3 sequences, approximately 12% of them seen only once. The time point is: longitudinal time-point 3. The sample was PBMCs. These TCRs come from a male donor with HTLV-1-associated myelopathy (HAM/TSP).

Ten or more counts support this clonotype. The chain joins TRBV29-1 to TRBJ2-2; a weak D match, TRBD2 (6 bases). This CDR3 has 13 amino acids. Germline lookup yields CDR1 SQVTM and CDR2 ANQGSEA. Trimming removed 2 bases from V and 6 bases from J, with 10 bases in between. The CDR3 loop is CSVEIGGAGELFF. The CDR3 DNA sequence: TGCAGCGTTGAAATAGGAGGGGCCGGGGAGCTGTTTTTT.

The table lists this clonotype with many counts. The chain has TRBV6-4 and TRBJ2-1, with D maybe TRBD2 (7 bases). The germline V and J ends were trimmed by 2 bases and 7 bases, with 15 bases remaining between them. This CDR3 is built from 15 residues. The V gene's germline CDR1 is MRHNA and CDR2 SNTAGT. Here the CDR3 DNA reads TGTGCCAGCAGTGACGGTGCAGGGGAGGGGAATGAGCAGTTCTTC. Amino acid sequence: CASSDGAGEGNEQFF.

This clonotype was seen ten or more times. The J gene is TRBJ2-1, the V gene TRBV5-1, with D uncertain. Trimming left V 1 base short and J 8 bases short, with 13 bases between. Germline V gives CDR1 SGHRS, CDR2 YFSETQ. CDR3 size: 14 residues. This CDR3 is CASSLSQLVDEQFF. The CDR3 DNA follows: TGCGCCAGCAGCTTGAGCCAGTTGGTAGATGAGCAGTTCTTC.

The table lists this clonotype with many counts. The chain couples TRBV5-1 to TRBJ1-4; the D is unclear. The CDR3 length is 14 residues. Germline assignment: CDR1 SGHRS and CDR2 YFSETQ. V was clipped by 0 bases and J by 4 bases, with 7 bases between them. The CDR3 coding sequence is TGCGCCAGCAGCTTGGCGCACTTTAATGAAAAACTGTTTTTT. This translates into CASSLAHFNEKLFF.

This clonotype was picked up many times. One end of the junction is discordant with germline, which a read error may explain. The chain joins TRBV5-1 to TRBJ1-2; 9 bases are shared with TRBD1. From germline, CDR1 is SGHRS and CDR2 YFSETQ. The CDR3 is 14 residues long. Here the CDR3 reads CASNPTGTGYDYTF. In DNA form, the CDR3 reads TGCGCCAGCAACCCCACCGGGACAGGGTATGACTACACCTTC.

Many counts were recorded for this clonotype. The J gene is TRBJ2-5, the V gene TRBV5-1; 13 nucleotides align to TRBD2. This CDR3 is 17 amino acids long. Unmatched junction bases numbered 8, after V lost 4 bases and J lost 2 bases. The germline gives CDR1 SGHRS, CDR2 YFSETQ. The CDR3, as DNA: TGCGCCAGCAGCCCGGGGACTAGCGGGGCCCTTCAAGAGACCCAGTACTTC. The encoded protein is CASSPGTSGALQETQYF.

This clonotype was detected ten times or more. This chain links TRBV20-1 with TRBJ2-5, with D possibly TRBD2 on 5 matching bases. The V and J ends lost 7 bases and 4 bases respectively, with 13 bases between them. The germline V gene encodes CDR1 DFQATT and CDR2 SNEGSKA (reference sequence). The CDR3 runs 12 residues. CDR3 region: CSVPSRGETQYF. CDR3 nucleotide sequence: TGCAGTGTACCCTCCCGGGGAGAGACCCAGTACTTC.

This clonotype was observed at least ten times. This sequence joins TRBV6-5 and TRBJ1-1; D may be TRBD1 (5 bases). Germline lookup yields CDR1 MNHEY and CDR2 SVGAGI. The V end was cut by 2 bases, the J end by 4 bases, with 11 bases between. There are 14 residues in the CDR3. CDR3 region: CASSYRHGGTEAFF. The CDR3 nucleotides read TGTGCCAGCAGTTACAGACACGGGGGCACTGAAGCTTTCTTT.